This section outlines one T cell receptor (beta chain) sequence together with its context. The sample belongs to a study of CD8+ T cells in alopecia areata. Researchers took lesional scalp punch biopsies and peripheral blood from people who were alopecia areata patients. Sorting of CD4+ and CD8+ T cells was performed on PBMCs. RNA was isolated and reverse transcribed to cDNA, the sequencing template. Profiled with immunoSEQ multiplex PCR; TCRdb holds only in-frame clones, not every one. The sample lists approximately 59,000 clones, 45% to 50% occurring once. Germline CDR1 and CDR2: MNHNS and SASEGT. The CDR3 spans 14 residues. V lost 4 bases to trimming and J lost 0 bases, with 10 bases between them.

The sample was CD8+ T cells sorted from blood, taken at week 0. This chain joins TRBV6-1 and TRBJ2-7; unclear D gene. This receptor was taken from a human donor with alopecia areata. For the CDR3, the DNA is TGTGCCAGCAGTGCGATGTGGGGCTCCTACGAGCAGTACTTC. Translating it yields CASSAMWGSYEQYF.